What follows are 8 T cell receptor beta chains derived from one specimen sequenced in a study of blood T cell repertoires in COVID-19. The assay was immunoSEQ multiplex PCR, and TCRdb's table has in-frame clones only and misses some. The sample carries 200,000 to 300,000 clones, 80% to 90% recorded once. The sequencing input was peripheral blood. These TCRs come from a man aged 60-69 years with acute or convalescent COVID-19.

The chain has TRBV2 and TRBJ1-5; D might be TRBD1 (6 bases). CDR3 length: 14 residues. Germline V gene lookup returns CDR1 SNHLY and CDR2 FYNNEI. V was pared by 8 bases and J by 0 bases, with 11 bases between. The CDR3 DNA is TGTGCCAGCCGAGGGACAAATAGCAATCAGCCCCAGCATTTT. Protein sequence: CASRGTNSNQPQHF.

The J gene is TRBJ2-1, the V gene TRBV3-1 (or the pseudogene TRBV3-2), with no clear D. The V and J ends lost 2 bases and 1 base respectively, with 6 bases between them. This CDR3 has 14 amino acids. Germline-derived CDR1 and CDR2 are LGHDT and YNNKEL (reference sequence). Here the CDR3 reads CASSQRNSYNEQFF. CDR3 bases: TGTGCCAGCAGCCAACGTAATTCCTACAATGAGCAGTTCTTC.

Comments on this clone: Different DNA sequences within this sample yield the same CDR3. The chain combines TRBV9 with TRBJ2-3; possible D gene TRBD1, 7 bases. Trimming removed 3 bases at V and 0 bases at J, with 11 bases between. The germline V gene has CDR1 SGDLS and CDR2 YYNGEE. This CDR3 comprises 15 residues. The CDR3 nucleotides read TGTGCCAGCAGCGAGACAGGGACTAGCACAGATACGCAGTATTTT. Protein product: CASSETGTSTDTQYF.

The V and J genes are TRBV28 and TRBJ2-1, with a weak D call TRBD1 (6 bases). The ends were cut back, 8 bases at V and 4 bases at J, with 15 bases in the middle. Germline CDR1 is MDHEN and CDR2 is SYDVKM. The CDR3 is made up of 14 amino acids. The CDR3 protein is CASLPGTLYNEQFF. DNA for the CDR3: TGTGCCAGCCTGCCCGGGACACTATACAATGAGCAGTTCTTC.

The V gene is TRBV30, the J gene TRBJ1-4, with 10 bases that match TRBD1. CDR1 is GTSNPN, CDR2 SVGIG, per germline (reference sequence). Unmatched junction bases numbered 3, after V lost 3 bases and J lost 5 bases. This CDR3 contains 14 residues. CDR3 sequence (DNA): TGTGCCTGGAGCCTGGACAGGGGGAATGAAAAACTGTTTTTT. It translates to CAWSLDRGNEKLFF.

DNA of the CDR3: TGTGCCACCAGTGACTCCCCACGGGAGACCCAGTACTTC. Amino acids: CATSDSPRETQYF. The rearrangement uses TRBV24-1 and TRBJ2-5, with D unresolved. Trimming shortened V by 4 bases and J by 5 bases, and 10 bases separated the two germline ends. CDR1 KGHDR and CDR2 SFDVKD come from the germline V gene. The CDR3 totals 13 residues.

This chain joins TRBV28 and TRBJ1-4; perhaps TRBD1 as D (5 bases). Germline loops: CDR1 MDHEN, CDR2 SYDVKM. V shed 1 base and J shed 5 bases, with 14 bases lying between them. The CDR3 totals 16 residues. The CDR3 spells CASSLSGGWENEKLFF. DNA of the CDR3: TGTGCCAGCAGTTTATCCGGGGGTTGGGAAAATGAAAAACTGTTTTTT.

The rearrangement uses TRBV4-1 and TRBJ1-1, with D perhaps TRBD1 (6 bases). The CDR3 length is 15 residues. Germline lookup yields CDR1 MGHRA and CDR2 YSYEKL. Trimming pared 1 base from V and 4 bases from J, leaving 13 bases between. CDR3 residues: CASSQAGLGGTEAFF. In nucleotides, the CDR3 is TGCGCCAGCAGCCAAGCGGGATTAGGGGGCACTGAAGCTTTCTTT.